These 6 T cell receptor beta chains share one sample of origin, sequenced in a study of T cell repertoires in cytomegalovirus infection. Via MiXCR, TCRdb re-called the reads, giving one row per CDR3 protein. The table records hundreds of thousands of distinct CDR3 sequences, approximately 32% of them present only once. Their target antigens are unknown. Specimen: cultured CD8+ T cells from PBMCs, collected from culture after CMV antigen stimulation. These receptors were taken from a human donor in good health (CMV status not recorded). Some clones in this sample may be carry-over from other donors' samples.

The rearrangement links TRBV19 to TRBJ2-1; 7 bases match TRBD2. The trim removed 1 base at V and 10 bases at J, leaving 16 bases unmatched. The CDR3 totals 17 residues. Germline V gene sequence: CDR1 LNHDA, CDR2 SQIVND (reference sequence). The CDR3 reads CASSIGLRDYPRNEQFF. The CDR3 DNA reads TGTGCCAGTAGTATAGGGCTCCGGGACTACCCTAGGAACGAGCAGTTCTTC.

This clonotype was detected many times. The rearrangement uses TRBV6-1 and TRBJ1-5; TRBD1 aligns across 7 bases. Germline V lookup: CDR1 MNHNS, CDR2 SASEGT. V trimming: 6 bases; J trimming: 10 bases; junction bases outside the gene matches: 12. The length of the CDR3 is 14 residues. The CDR3: CASRRLATGEPQHF. CDR3 coding DNA: TGTGCCAGCAGGCGACTTGCAACAGGGGAACCCCAGCATTTT.

A word on this clonotype: A read error is possible here, since a much larger clone lies one base away. CDR3 sequence: CASSLRFSANTEAFF. The CDR3, as DNA: TGTGCCAGCAGCTTAAGGTTTTCTGCCAACACTGAAGCTTTCTTT. The V and J genes are TRBV7-6 and TRBJ1-1; the D is unclear. The CDR3 is made up of 15 amino acids. Per the germline V gene, CDR1 is SGHVS and CDR2 is FNYEAQ. Trimming removed 2 bases from V and 2 bases from J, with 12 bases in between.

This clonotype occurred a few times. V is TRBV6-2 or TRBV6-3 and J is TRBJ2-5; D is tentatively TRBD1 or TRBD2 (5 bases each). Per the germline V gene, CDR1 is MNHEY and CDR2 is SVGEGT. V was trimmed by 6 bases and J by 1 base, leaving 15 bases between them. This CDR3 has 15 amino acids. The chain's CDR3 is CASSTRGAAQETQYF. The CDR3 nucleotides read TGTGCCAGCAGCACCCGAGGGGCAGCCCAAGAGACCCAGTACTTC.

This clonotype has ten or more counts. V usage is TRBV7-2 and J usage is TRBJ2-5, with D unresolved. Germline V gene sequence: CDR1 SGHTA, CDR2 FQGNSA. Between the trimmed V and J ends, which lost 2 bases and 2 bases, there was a span of 12 bases. The CDR3 has 15 residues. The CDR3 nucleotides are TGTGCCAGCAGCTTAAATTGGGCAGCGCAAGAGACCCAGTACTTC. It translates to CASSLNWAAQETQYF.

The chain uses TRBV10-3 and TRBJ1-5; D is unresolved. This CDR3 region has 12 residues. Germline V gene data show CDR1 as ENHRY and CDR2 as SYGVKD. Trimming shortened V by 11 bases and J by 0 bases, and 8 bases separated the two germline ends. CDR3 nucleotides: TGTGCCGTCGCCGATAGCAATCAGCCCCAGCATTTT. This encodes CAVADSNQPQHF.